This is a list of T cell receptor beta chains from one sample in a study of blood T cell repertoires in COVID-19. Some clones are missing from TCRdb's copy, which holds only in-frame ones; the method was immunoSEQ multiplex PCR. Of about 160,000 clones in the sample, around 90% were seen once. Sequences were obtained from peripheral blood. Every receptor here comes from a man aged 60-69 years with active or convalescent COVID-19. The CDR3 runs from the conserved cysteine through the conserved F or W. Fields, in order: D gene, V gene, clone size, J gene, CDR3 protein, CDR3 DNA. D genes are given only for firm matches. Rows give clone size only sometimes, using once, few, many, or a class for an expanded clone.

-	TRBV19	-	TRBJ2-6	CATGGILGGIGANVLTF	TGTGCCACCGGAGGGATACTAGGGGGCATTGGGGCCAACGTCCTGACTTTC
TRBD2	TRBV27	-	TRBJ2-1	CASRTIAGVSYNEQFF	TGTGCCAGCAGGACCATAGCGGGAGTTTCCTACAATGAGCAGTTCTTC
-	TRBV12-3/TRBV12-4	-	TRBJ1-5	CASSTGSNQPQHF	TGTGCCAGCAGTACAGGGAGCAATCAGCCCCAGCATTTT
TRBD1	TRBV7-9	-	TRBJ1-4	CASSNRGRAEKLFF	TGTGCCAGCAGCAACAGGGGGCGCGCTGAAAAACTGTTTTTT
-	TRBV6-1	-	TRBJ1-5	CASSELRSNQPQHF	TGTGCCAGCAGTGAATTACGGAGCAATCAGCCCCAGCATTTT
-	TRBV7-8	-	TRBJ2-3	CASSLAPQTDTQYF	TGTGCCAGCAGCTTAGCGCCCCAGACAGATACGCAGTATTTT
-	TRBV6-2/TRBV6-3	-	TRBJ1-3	CASSYDRFGNTIYF	TGTGCCAGCAGTTACGACAGGTTCGGAAACACCATATATTTT
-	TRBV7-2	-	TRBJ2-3	CASSLVAGKSTDTQYF	TGTGCCAGCAGCTTAGTGGCGGGGAAGAGCACAGATACGCAGTATTTT
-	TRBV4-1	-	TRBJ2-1	CASSQDSIRFSYNEQFF	TGCGCCAGCAGCCAAGATAGTATCAGGTTTTCCTACAATGAGCAGTTCTTC
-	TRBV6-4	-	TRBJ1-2	CASSDSPGMSGYTF	TGTGCCAGCAGTGACTCGCCAGGGATGTCTGGCTACACCTTC
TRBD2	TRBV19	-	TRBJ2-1	CATTNQGGLAVYNEQFF	TGTGCCACCACCAATCAGGGGGGACTAGCGGTTTACAATGAGCAGTTCTTC
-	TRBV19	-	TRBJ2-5	CASSTLGQQETQYF	TGTGCCAGTAGTACGCTCGGACAGCAAGAGACCCAGTACTTC
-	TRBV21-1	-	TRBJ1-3	CASPGDEHIISGNTIYF	TGTGCCAGCCCCGGGGATGAACACATAATCTCTGGAAACACCATATATTTT
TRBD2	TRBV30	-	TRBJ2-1	CAWSVRTSGRGNEQFF	TGTGCCTGGAGTGTACGGACTAGCGGTAGGGGGAATGAGCAGTTCTTC
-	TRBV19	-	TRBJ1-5	CASSIDVRVSSPQPQHF	TGTGCCAGTAGTATAGATGTGAGAGTATCATCCCCACAGCCCCAGCATTTT
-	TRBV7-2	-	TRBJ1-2	CASSFDSNYGYTF	TGTGCCAGCAGCTTCGACTCCAACTATGGCTACACCTTC
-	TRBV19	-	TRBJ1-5	CASSRREVGNQPQHF	TGTGCCAGTAGTCGACGGGAAGTTGGCAATCAGCCCCAGCATTTT
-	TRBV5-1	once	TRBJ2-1	CASSMDYSYNEQFF	TGCGCCAGCAGCATGGACTACTCCTACAATGAGCAGTTCTTC
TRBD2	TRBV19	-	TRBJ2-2	CASSMRAGVTGELFF	TGTGCCAGTAGTATGAGGGCGGGAGTAACCGGGGAGCTGTTTTTT
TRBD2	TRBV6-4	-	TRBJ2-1	CATRAGGNYNEQFF	TGTGCCACCAGGGCGGGGGGCAACTACAATGAGCAGTTCTTC
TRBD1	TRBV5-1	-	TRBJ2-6	CASSVGTGIGANVLTF	TGCGCCAGCAGCGTCGGGACAGGGATCGGGGCCAACGTCCTGACTTTC
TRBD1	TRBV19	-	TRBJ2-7	CASSWDSWSYEQYF	TGTGCCAGTAGCTGGGACAGTTGGTCCTACGAGCAGTACTTC
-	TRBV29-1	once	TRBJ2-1	CSVAFSSYNEQFF	TGCAGCGTTGCTTTCAGCTCCTACAATGAGCAGTTCTTC
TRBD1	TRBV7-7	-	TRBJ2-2	CASSSPRGKDTGELFF	TGTGCCAGCAGCTCTCCCAGGGGGAAGGACACCGGGGAGCTGTTTTTT
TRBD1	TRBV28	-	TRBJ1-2	CASTISGGVYGYTF	TGTGCCAGCACTATATCAGGGGGCGTCTATGGCTACACCTTC
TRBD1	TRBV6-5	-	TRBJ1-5	CASSYPGTGGNQPQHF	TGTGCCAGCAGTTACCCAGGGACAGGGGGTAATCAGCCCCAGCATTTT
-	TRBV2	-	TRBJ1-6	CASSTGNTSPLHF	TGTGCCAGCAGTACAGGGAATACTTCACCCCTCCACTTT
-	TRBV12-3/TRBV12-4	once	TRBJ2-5	CASSSDSQETQYF	TGTGCCAGCAGTTCCGACAGCCAAGAGACCCAGTACTTC
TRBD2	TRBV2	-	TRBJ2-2	CASSEGGRGAGELFF	TGTGCCAGCAGTGAGGGCGGGAGGGGCGCCGGGGAGCTGTTTTTT
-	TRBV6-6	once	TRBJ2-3	CASSYTGDTQYF	TGTGCCAGCAGTTACACGGGGGATACGCAGTATTTT
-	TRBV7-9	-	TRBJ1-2	CASSLTPMEHGYTF	TGTGCCAGCAGCCTGACACCTATGGAACATGGCTACACCTTC
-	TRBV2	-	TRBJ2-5	CASSESSRVNRETQYF	TGTGCCAGCAGTGAGTCGAGCAGGGTTAACCGAGAGACCCAGTACTTC
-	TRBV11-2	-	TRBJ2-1	CASSLERFLSRNEQFF	TGTGCCAGCAGCTTAGAGCGGTTCCTCTCCCGCAATGAGCAGTTCTTC
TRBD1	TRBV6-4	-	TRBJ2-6	CASSTGQSGANVLTF	TGTGCCAGCAGTACGGGACAGTCTGGGGCCAACGTCCTGACTTTC
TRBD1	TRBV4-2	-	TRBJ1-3	CASSQVRPGQGLGNTIYF	TGTGCCAGCAGCCAAGTTCGCCCGGGACAGGGGTTAGGAAACACCATATATTTT
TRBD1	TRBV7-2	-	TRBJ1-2	CASSPQGNYGYTF	TGTGCCAGCAGCCCACAGGGGAACTATGGCTACACCTTC
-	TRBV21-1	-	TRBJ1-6	CASSGKGVLEGGSSYNSPLHF	TGTGCCAGCAGCGGAAAAGGCGTCTTGGAAGGGGGTAGCTCCTATAATTCACCCCTCCACTTT
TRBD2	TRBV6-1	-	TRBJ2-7	CASSEFRPTISGRAQVYSYEQYF	TGTGCCAGCAGTGAATTCCGACCAACGATTAGCGGGAGGGCCCAGGTCTACTCCTACGAGCAGTACTTC
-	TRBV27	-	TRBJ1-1	CASSLREGTEAFF	TGTGCCAGCAGTTTAAGGGAGGGCACTGAAGCTTTCTTT
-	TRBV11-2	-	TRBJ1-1	CASSLDPDRVNTEAFF	TGTGCCAGCAGCTTAGATCCTGACAGAGTTAACACTGAAGCTTTCTTT
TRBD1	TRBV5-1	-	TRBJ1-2	CASSRRQGANYGYTF	TGCGCCAGCAGCCGGAGACAGGGGGCTAACTATGGCTACACCTTC
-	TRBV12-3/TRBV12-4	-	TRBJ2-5	CASSLAGGETQYF	TGTGCCAGCAGTTTAGCAGGGGGAGAGACCCAGTACTTC
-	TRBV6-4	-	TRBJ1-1	CASRLTGMNTEAFF	TGTGCCAGTAGATTGACAGGAATGAACACTGAAGCTTTCTTT
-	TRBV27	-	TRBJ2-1	CASSRTEGRNEQFF	TGTGCCAGCAGCCGGACGGAGGGCAGAAATGAGCAGTTCTTC
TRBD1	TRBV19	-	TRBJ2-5	CASSIEGTGKETQYF	TGTGCCAGTAGTATAGAAGGGACAGGGAAAGAGACCCAGTACTTC
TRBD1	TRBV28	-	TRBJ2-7	CASSSSGQGEYEQYF	TGTGCCAGCAGTTCGTCGGGACAGGGGGAATACGAGCAGTACTTC
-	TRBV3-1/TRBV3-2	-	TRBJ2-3	CASSQVSMGYQRTQYF	TGTGCCAGCAGCCAAGTCTCAATGGGCTATCAAAGGACGCAGTATTTT
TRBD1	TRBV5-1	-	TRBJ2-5	CASSLSLTGGIQETQYF	TGCGCCAGCAGCTTGAGTTTGACAGGGGGTATCCAAGAGACCCAGTACTTC
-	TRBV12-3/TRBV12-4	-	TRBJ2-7	CASSFPGSYEQYF	TGTGCCAGCAGTTTTCCGGGCTCCTACGAGCAGTACTTC
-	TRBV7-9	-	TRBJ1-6	CASSLALGEGNSPLHF	TGTGCCAGCAGCTTAGCGTTAGGGGAGGGAAACTCACCCCTCCACTTT
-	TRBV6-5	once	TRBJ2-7	CASSPGTFYEQYF	TGTGCCAGCAGCCCCGGGACTTTCTACGAGCAGTACTTC
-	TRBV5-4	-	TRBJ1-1	CASSNERQQAFF	TGTGCCAGCAGCAACGAGAGACAGCAAGCTTTCTTT
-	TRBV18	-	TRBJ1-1	CASSPRTTFEAFF	TGTGCCAGCTCACCACGTACTACTTTTGAAGCTTTCTTT
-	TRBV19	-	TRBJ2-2	CASSMLENTGELFF	TGTGCCAGTAGTATGTTAGAAAACACCGGGGAGCTGTTTTTT